Listed below are T cell receptor beta chains from one sample, sequenced in a study of regulatory T cells in long-lasting Graves disease. TCRdb fed the multiplex PCR reads into MiXCR, producing one record per CDR3 protein. The sample yields fewer than 500,000 distinct CDR3 sequences, around 16% seen once. This sample was shared with a second study, whose subject was T cells in Graves' hyperthyroidism and ophthalmopathy.

Specimen: peripheral blood mononuclear cells (PBMCs), collected at new diagnosis, from a patient treated with antithyroid drugs. Receptor source: a man aged 35-49 years with Graves disease. CDR3s include the opening cysteine and the closing phenylalanine or tryptophan. The D gene is left open where the match is weak. Expanded clones get a size class; other rows say once, few or many, or leave the size out.

>TRBV9|TRBD1|14|few|TRBJ2-2
CASSEQGSTGELFF
TGTGCCAGCAGCGAACAGGGGAGCACCGGGGAGCTGTTTTTT
>TRBV7-2|NA|13|many|TRBJ2-1
CASSLGVGDEQFF
TGTGCCAGCAGCTTAGGGGTGGGGGATGAGCAGTTCTTC
>TRBV7-9|NA|15|many|TRBJ2-3
CASSRRRTSTDTQYF
TGTGCCAGCAGCCGCAGGAGAACTAGCACAGATACGCAGTATTTT
>TRBV5-1|TRBD2|17|many|TRBJ2-1
CASSLVRTSGSLDEQFF
TGCGCCAGCAGCTTGGTGCGGACTAGCGGGAGTCTAGATGAGCAGTTCTTC
>TRBV12-5|NA|17|few|TRBJ1-3
CASGLNHGRSSGNTIYF
TGTGCTAGTGGTTTGAATCACGGCAGAAGCTCTGGAAACACCATATATTTT
>TRBV28|NA|16|many|TRBJ2-6
CASSLQGMSGANVLTF
TGTGCCAGCAGTTTACAGGGGATGTCCGGAGCCAACGTCCTGACTTTC
>TRBV7-2|NA|12|many|TRBJ2-1
CASSLAVDEQFF
TGTGCCAGCAGCTTAGCTGTCGATGAGCAGTTCTTC
>TRBV5-1|TRBD1|14|few|TRBJ2-4
CTSPGTGFDYIQYF
TGCACCAGTCCCGGGACAGGGTTCGATTACATTCAGTACTTC
>TRBV2|TRBD1|14|many|TRBJ2-2
CASSKGARTGELFF
TGTGCCAGCAGTAAGGGGGCGCGGACCGGGGAGCTGTTTTTT
>TRBV12-5|NA|15|many|TRBJ2-3
CASGRLGRQGDTQYF
TGTGCTAGTGGACGGCTTGGTAGGCAGGGTGATACGCAGTATTTT
>TRBV2|NA|13|many|TRBJ1-6
CASTTGWQEPLHF
TGTGCCAGCACCACAGGGTGGCAAGAACCCCTCCACTTT
>TRBV28|TRBD1|12|many|TRBJ2-7
CASSSDRAEQYF
TGTGCCAGCAGTTCCGACAGGGCCGAGCAGTACTTC
>TRBV5-1|TRBD2|13|many|TRBJ2-1
CASSTGLVNEQFF
TGCGCCAGCAGCACCGGACTAGTGAATGAGCAGTTCTTC
>TRBV7-9|NA|16|many|TRBJ1-1
CASSLAAGVGNTEAFF
TGTGCCAGCAGCTTAGCGGCAGGGGTGGGGAACACTGAAGCTTTCTTT
>TRBV7-9|TRBD1|15|few|TRBJ1-2
CASSIRTGRDYGYTF
TGTGCCAGCAGCATACGGACAGGCCGCGACTATGGCTACACCTTC
>TRBV6-5|TRBD2|15|few|TRBJ2-7
CASSYPEGSGGEQYF
TGTGCCAGCAGTTACCCCGAGGGCAGCGGGGGCGAGCAGTACTTC
>TRBV5-1|TRBD2|13|few|TRBJ2-5
CASSRGRMETQYF
TGCGCCAGCAGTCGCGGGAGAATGGAGACCCAGTACTTC
>TRBV2|TRBD2|15|NA|TRBJ2-7
CASSEGLANTYEQYF
TGTGCCAGCAGTGAAGGACTAGCGAATACCTACGAGCAGTACTTC
>TRBV15|TRBD1|16|many|TRBJ2-7
CATSRDSSAGGDEQYF
TGTGCCACCAGCAGAGATAGTTCAGCAGGGGGAGACGAGCAGTACTTC
>TRBV19|NA|14|many|TRBJ1-1
CASSIGGGETRAFF
TGTGCCAGTAGTATAGGTGGAGGCGAGACAAGAGCTTTCTTT
>TRBV30|TRBD1|14|NA|TRBJ2-2
CAWKSGRGPGELFF
TGTGCCTGGAAGTCGGGCAGGGGGCCCGGGGAGCTGTTTTTT
>TRBV7-2|TRBD2|16|many|TRBJ2-5
CASSSRLAGDQETQYF
TGTGCCAGCAGCTCCAGACTAGCGGGAGATCAAGAGACCCAGTACTTC
>TRBV11-2|TRBD1|13|many|TRBJ2-5
CASRKGGMETQYF
TGTGCCAGCAGAAAAGGGGGCATGGAGACCCAGTACTTC
>TRBV29-1|TRBD1|14|many|TRBJ2-1
CSSRTGGLYNEQFF
TGCAGCTCCCGGACAGGCGGACTGTACAATGAGCAGTTCTTC
>TRBV5-6|NA|20|NA|TRBJ2-5
CASSLWLTVSRILYQETQYF
TGTGCCAGCAGCTTGTGGCTAACTGTTTCGAGAATACTCTACCAAGAGACCCAGTACTTC
>TRBV20-1|NA|13|many|TRBJ1-2
CSAPKWGNYGYTF
TGCAGTGCCCCTAAGTGGGGAAACTATGGCTACACCTTC
>TRBV5-1|TRBD1|14|NA|TRBJ1-1
CASSTDRGIPEAFF
TGCGCCAGCAGCACGGACAGGGGGATCCCTGAAGCTTTCTTT
>TRBV12-3/TRBV12-4|TRBD1|16|many|TRBJ1-1
CASSLPQQGARTEAFF
TGTGCCAGCAGTTTACCCCAACAGGGGGCGAGAACTGAAGCTTTCTTT
>TRBV12-3/TRBV12-4|NA|13|many|TRBJ2-7
CASSPQGGYEQYF
TGTGCCAGCAGCCCACAGGGAGGCTACGAGCAGTACTTC
>TRBV14|NA|14|NA|TRBJ2-7
CASSQMGSSYEQYF
TGTGCCAGCAGCCAAATGGGCTCCTCTTACGAGCAGTACTTC
>TRBV24-1|NA|12|many|TRBJ2-1
CATSDPYNEQFF
TGTGCCACCAGTGACCCCTACAATGAGCAGTTCTTC
>TRBV28|TRBD1|18|NA|TRBJ2-2
CASSSGGQGGSVAGELFF
TGTGCCAGCAGTTCTGGGGGACAGGGTGGGAGTGTTGCCGGGGAGCTGTTTTTT
>TRBV12-3/TRBV12-4|NA|13|few|TRBJ2-2
CASSKLQKGELFF
TGTGCCAGCAGCAAGCTACAAAAAGGGGAGCTGTTTTTT
>TRBV29-1|TRBD1|15|few|TRBJ2-1
CSGNLGQKNYNEQFF
TGCAGCGGAAATTTGGGACAGAAGAACTACAATGAGCAGTTCTTC
>TRBV28|NA|16|many|TRBJ2-5
CASSLQGPLFQETQYF
TGTGCCAGCAGTTTGCAAGGACCGTTGTTCCAAGAGACCCAGTACTTC
>TRBV5-1|NA|17|few|TRBJ2-1
CASTDGGKPIRDNEQFF
TGCGCCAGCACTGACGGAGGCAAGCCAATCAGGGACAATGAGCAGTTCTTC
>TRBV7-2|TRBD2|15|many|TRBJ2-2
CASSLGPGLGGELFF
TGTGCCAGCAGCTTAGGACCGGGACTAGGAGGGGAGCTGTTTTTT
>TRBV28|NA|13|NA|TRBJ1-2
CASSEGTVGGYTF
TGTGCCAGCAGTGAGGGGACGGTCGGAGGCTACACCTTC
>TRBV12-5|TRBD1|14|many|TRBJ2-7
CASGLGDRVIEQYF
TGTGCTAGTGGTTTGGGAGACAGGGTCATCGAGCAGTACTTC
>TRBV5-1|TRBD1|14|few|TRBJ1-6
CASRAGTDNSPLHF
TGCGCCAGCAGAGCCGGGACAGATAATTCACCCCTCCACTTT
>TRBV28|NA|12|NA|TRBJ2-5
CASNQNQEAQYF
TGTGCCAGCAATCAAAACCAAGAGGCCCAGTACTTC
>TRBV12-3/TRBV12-4|NA|14|many|TRBJ1-1
CASSLNSGATEAFF
TGTGCCAGCAGTTTAAACAGCGGAGCGACCGAAGCTTTCTTT
>TRBV6-1|NA|14|many|TRBJ2-1
CASSEGWQEDEQFF
TGTGCCAGCAGTGAAGGGTGGCAGGAAGATGAGCAGTTCTTC
>TRBV18|NA|15|many|TRBJ1-2
CASSLGNTLNYGYTF
TGTGCCAGCTCACTGGGGAATACCTTAAACTATGGCTACACCTTC
>TRBV20-1|TRBD1|12|few|TRBJ1-1
CSLDRGGTEAFF
TGCAGTTTAGACAGGGGGGGAACTGAAGCTTTCTTT
>TRBV10-3|TRBD2|13|NA|TRBJ2-1
CAINGLAGGEQFF
TGTGCCATCAATGGACTAGCGGGAGGTGAGCAGTTCTTC
>TRBV3-1|NA|16|many|TRBJ2-3
CASSQVSLSSTDTQYF
TGTGCCAGCAGCCAAGTCAGCCTCTCTAGCACAGATACGCAGTATTTT
>TRBV5-1|TRBD1|18|many|TRBJ2-4
CASRTGTGGSLAKNIQYF
TGCGCCAGCAGAACCGGGACAGGGGGATCCCTAGCCAAAAACATTCAGTACTTC
>TRBV5-1|TRBD2|20|few|TRBJ2-5
CASSQGLAGTGGRSRETQYF
TGCGCCAGCAGTCAAGGACTAGCGGGGACTGGGGGTCGTTCCAGGGAGACCCAGTACTTC
>TRBV6-1|TRBD1|14|NA|TRBJ1-4
CASSGQGRNGKLFF
TGTGCCAGCAGTGGACAGGGCCGTAATGGAAAACTGTTTTTT
>TRBV6-1|NA|14|many|TRBJ1-5
CASSQGGAGGPQHF
TGTGCCAGCAGTCAAGGAGGGGCGGGTGGTCCCCAGCATTTT
>TRBV24-1|TRBD1|14|many|TRBJ2-1
CATSDWTGSNEQFF
TGTGCCACCAGTGATTGGACAGGGTCGAATGAGCAGTTCTTC
>TRBV5-1|NA|14|NA|TRBJ1-4
CASSLGAVGEKLFF
TGCGCCAGCAGCTTGGGAGCAGTGGGAGAAAAACTGTTTTTT
>TRBV28|NA|14|many|TRBJ1-1
CASSPDAGNTEAFF
TGTGCCAGCAGCCCCGATGCGGGGAACACTGAAGCTTTCTTT
>TRBV2|NA|15|NA|TRBJ2-1
CASSPYSERTHKEFF
TGTGCCAGCAGCCCCTATTCGGAGCGGACCCACAAAGAGTTCTTC